One T cell receptor (beta chain) is described in this entry. What it recognizes is unknown. Between the trimmed V and J ends, which lost 5 bases and 0 bases, there was a span of 14 bases. The germline V gene has CDR1 SGHVS and CDR2 FNYEAQ. This CDR3 is 16 amino acids long. 13 Jbeta primers and 60 Vbeta primers were used for the PCR. Method: immunoSEQ multiplex PCR; TCRdb's copy keeps in-frame clones and lacks some. This table holds more than 85,000 clones, 73% found once. This record comes from a study of cytomegalovirus exposure and HLA in healthy donors. Overall study findings and caveats: For most TCR beta V segments, an earlier analysis put the productive rate at about 90% or about 30% of the time. In a later analysis, at a false discovery rate of 0.05, roughly 18,000 TCR beta sequences were associated with HLA alleles. Per a later analysis, HLA-associated TCR beta chains showed more clonal expansion than other, equally common TCR beta chains. The authors considered a cluster of highly shared sequence variants likely to be a sequencing artifact.

The specimen was PBMCs. The chain employs TRBV7-6 and TRBJ1-3; D is ambiguous. The TCR was taken from a man aged 40-49 years in good health and CMV-seronegative. This chain's CDR3 is CASSPSLVASGNTIYF. The CDR3 DNA reads as TGTGCCAGCAGCCCGAGCCTTGTTGCCTCTGGAAACACCATATATTTT. Together with reference TRBV7-6 and TRBJ1-3, the CDR3 gives the full variable domain: GAGVSQSPRYKVTKRGQDVALRCDPISGHVSLYWYRQALGQGPEFLTYFNYEAQQDKSGLPNDRFSAERPEGSISTLTIQRTEQRDSAMYRCASSPSLVASGNTIYFGEGSWLTVV.